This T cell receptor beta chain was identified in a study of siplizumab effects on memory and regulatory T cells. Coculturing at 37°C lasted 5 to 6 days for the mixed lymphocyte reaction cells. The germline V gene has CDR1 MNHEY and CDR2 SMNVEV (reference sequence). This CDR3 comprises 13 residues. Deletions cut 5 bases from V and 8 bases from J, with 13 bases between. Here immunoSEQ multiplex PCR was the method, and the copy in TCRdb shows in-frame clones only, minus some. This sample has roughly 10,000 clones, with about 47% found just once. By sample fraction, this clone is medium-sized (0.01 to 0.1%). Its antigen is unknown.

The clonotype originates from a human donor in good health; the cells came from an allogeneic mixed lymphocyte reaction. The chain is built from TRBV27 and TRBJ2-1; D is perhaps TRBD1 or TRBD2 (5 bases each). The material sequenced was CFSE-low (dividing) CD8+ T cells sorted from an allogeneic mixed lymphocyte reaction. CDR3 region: CASSLGTRDEQFF. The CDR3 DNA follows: TGTGCCAGCAGTCTAGGGACGCGCGATGAGCAGTTCTTC.